Listed below are T cell receptor beta chains from one sample, sequenced in a study of CD8 T cells in Susac syndrome. MiXCR was run by TCRdb on the immunoSEQ multiplex PCR reads, yielding one entry per CDR3 protein. The sample lists about 100,000 distinct CDR3 sequences, 95% occurring once. Sequenced material: CD8+ T cells from PBMCs. All receptors come from a human donor with Susac syndrome. Each CDR3 is given with its conserved first and last residue. D genes are given only for firm matches. Rows may omit the clone size; those that give it use once, few, many or a size class.

NA	TRBV29-1	NA	TRBJ1-4	TGCAGCGTTCGAGTGACTAATGAAAAACTGTTTTTT	CSVRVTNEKLFF
TRBD2	TRBV19	NA	TRBJ2-7	TGTGCCAGTAGTATAGGACCTAGCGGGGCCCCCTACGAGCAGTACTTC	CASSIGPSGAPYEQYF
TRBD2	TRBV6-5	NA	TRBJ2-3	TGTGCCAGCAGTTACGGACTAGCGGGTCGTAGGTATTTT	CASSYGLAGRRYF
NA	TRBV28	NA	TRBJ2-3	TGTGCCAGCAGTTTCCACATGACAGATACGCAGTATTTT	CASSFHMTDTQYF
NA	TRBV20-1	NA	TRBJ2-4	TGCAGTGCTGCCGGGACAGCCAAAAACATTCAGTACTTC	CSAAGTAKNIQYF
NA	TRBV18	NA	TRBJ1-1	TGTGCCAGCTCACCGGGGACACGGGGAGACTGGGTGAACACTGAAGCTTTCTTT	CASSPGTRGDWVNTEAFF
NA	TRBV29-1	NA	TRBJ1-5	TGCAGCGTACAAGCCGGGGCGGGCAATCAGCCCCAGCATTTT	CSVQAGAGNQPQHF
NA	TRBV12-3/TRBV12-4	NA	TRBJ2-1	TGTGCCAGCAGTAGATACAATGAGCAGTTCTTC	CASSRYNEQFF
NA	TRBV20-1	NA	TRBJ2-7	TGCAGTGCTGGCCCGGGGATAAGCGAGCAGTACTTC	CSAGPGISEQYF
NA	TRBV6-5	NA	TRBJ2-7	TGTGCCAGCAGTCCCAGACAGGAAGCCTACGAGCAGTACTTC	CASSPRQEAYEQYF
TRBD2	TRBV20-1	NA	TRBJ2-1	TGCAGTGCCACTTGGGGACTAGCGGACTACAATGAGCAGTTCTTC	CSATWGLADYNEQFF
NA	TRBV29-1	NA	TRBJ1-1	TGCAGCGTTGAGACAGACCTCAACACTGAAGCTTTCTTT	CSVETDLNTEAFF
TRBD2	TRBV20-1	NA	TRBJ2-1	TGCAGTGCTAGAGAACTAGCGGGGGCCTTCTGGAATGAGCAGTTCTTC	CSARELAGAFWNEQFF
NA	TRBV9	NA	TRBJ2-5	TGTGCCAGCAGCGAATTCGGGCGGGGGCTAGAGACCCAGTACTTC	CASSEFGRGLETQYF
NA	TRBV29-1	NA	TRBJ2-7	TGCAGCGTTGGAGACGGCTACGAGCAGTACTTC	CSVGDGYEQYF
TRBD1	TRBV20-1	NA	TRBJ2-5	TGCAGTGCTAGCCCCCGGGACAGGGGAGGAGAGACCCAGTACTTC	CSASPRDRGGETQYF
NA	TRBV14	NA	TRBJ2-1	TGTGCCAGCAGCCAAGTGGGGCGGGCGAGAAGGGAGCAGTTCTTC	CASSQVGRARREQFF
NA	TRBV6-2/TRBV6-3	NA	TRBJ1-6	TGTGCCAGCAGTTACGGGAATTCACCCCTCCACTTT	CASSYGNSPLHF
NA	TRBV14	NA	TRBJ2-5	TGTGCCAGCAGCCACAGGCAGACCCAGTACTTC	CASSHRQTQYF
NA	TRBV5-1	NA	TRBJ2-7	TGCGCCAGCAGCCTGCGGGACACTGTAAACGAGCAGTACTTC	CASSLRDTVNEQYF
NA	TRBV12-3/TRBV12-4	NA	TRBJ2-1	TGTGCCAGCACTCCGACGCAGTACTCCTACAATGAGCAGTTCTTC	CASTPTQYSYNEQFF
NA	TRBV7-3	NA	TRBJ2-5	TGTGCCAGCAGCCCTACCCCGCTGGGGGGCCAAGAGACCCAGTACTTC	CASSPTPLGGQETQYF
TRBD2	TRBV29-1	once	TRBJ2-5	TGCAGCGTTAATGGACTAGCGGGGGGGAAAGAGACCCAGTACTTC	CSVNGLAGGKETQYF
NA	TRBV5-1	once	TRBJ2-3	TGCGCCAGCAGCTTGGATCCCGGTAGCACAGATACGCAGTATTTT	CASSLDPGSTDTQYF
TRBD2	TRBV24-1	NA	TRBJ2-1	TGTGCCACCAGTGAGGGGGGGAGGAATGAGCAGTTCTTC	CATSEGGRNEQFF
NA	TRBV4-1	NA	TRBJ2-5	TGCGCCAGCAGCCAAGCTGTGAAAGAGACCCAGTACTTC	CASSQAVKETQYF
NA	TRBV29-1	NA	TRBJ2-5	TGCAGCGTTCAGATGTACCAAGAGACCCAGTACTTC	CSVQMYQETQYF
NA	TRBV29-1	NA	TRBJ2-2	TGCAGCACAGCTGGGCTAGGGACCGGGGAGCTGTTTTTT	CSTAGLGTGELFF
NA	TRBV7-6	NA	TRBJ1-4	TGTGCCAGCAGCTTAGAGTCGAATGAAAAACTGTTTTTT	CASSLESNEKLFF
TRBD2	TRBV7-9	NA	TRBJ2-1	TGTGCCAGCAGCCCTCCGGGGGGTGAGCAGTTCTTC	CASSPPGGEQFF
TRBD1	TRBV7-9	NA	TRBJ2-4	TGTGCCAGCAGCCGAGGACAGGGACTAAACATTCAGTACTTC	CASSRGQGLNIQYF
TRBD1	TRBV29-1	NA	TRBJ1-1	TGCAGCGCCGGACAGGGGGGCACTGAAGCTTTCTTT	CSAGQGGTEAFF
NA	TRBV9	NA	TRBJ2-6	TGTGCCAGCAGCGTAGGGCAGGGGCCCGGGGCCAACGTCCTGACTTTC	CASSVGQGPGANVLTF
TRBD2	TRBV20-1	NA	TRBJ2-2	TGCAGTGCTAGAGCCGGAGCGGGAGGCTCCACCGGGGAGCTGTTTTTT	CSARAGAGGSTGELFF
NA	TRBV28	NA	TRBJ1-1	TGTGCCAGCAGTTTAGACTCAGGGTCGCCCACTGAAGCTTTCTTT	CASSLDSGSPTEAFF
NA	TRBV28	NA	TRBJ2-3	TGTGCCAGCAGTTTCACTAGACTCACAGATACGCAGTATTTT	CASSFTRLTDTQYF
NA	TRBV11-1	NA	TRBJ2-2	TGTGCCAGCAGCGGAAGGGGCGGGGAGCTGTTTTTT	CASSGRGGELFF
NA	TRBV4-1	NA	TRBJ1-3	TGCGCCAGCAGCCAAGATTCCGACTCTGGAAACACCATATATTTT	CASSQDSDSGNTIYF
TRBD1	TRBV12-3/TRBV12-4	NA	TRBJ1-5	TGTGCCAGCAGTCCCGATGACAGGGCTTCCCAGCATTTT	CASSPDDRASQHF
NA	TRBV5-1	NA	TRBJ2-3	TGCGCCAGCAGAACAGGACAGTGGTCGGATACGCAGTATTTT	CASRTGQWSDTQYF
NA	TRBV24-1	NA	TRBJ2-2	TGTGCCACCAGGGGCGCGAACACCGGGGAGCTGTTTTTT	CATRGANTGELFF
NA	TRBV29-1	NA	TRBJ2-5	TGCAGCGTTGGACAGGAAAAAGAGACCCAGTACTTC	CSVGQEKETQYF
NA	TRBV5-4	few	TRBJ1-2	TGTGCCAGCAGCTTGGGAGCTAACTATGGCTACACCTTC	CASSLGANYGYTF
NA	TRBV29-1	NA	TRBJ2-3	TGCAGCGCCCAGGGGTTAGATACGCAGTATTTT	CSAQGLDTQYF
TRBD2	TRBV6-6	NA	TRBJ2-3	TGTGCCAGCAGTTACCCGGGAGGGGATACGCAGTATTTT	CASSYPGGDTQYF
TRBD2	TRBV27	few	TRBJ2-1	TGTGCCAGCCGTCCCGGGACTAGCGGCAATGAGCAGTTCTTC	CASRPGTSGNEQFF
NA	TRBV3-1	once	TRBJ1-2	TGTGCCAGCAGCCAAGATAGAGCTAAGGGAGATGGCTACACCTTC	CASSQDRAKGDGYTF
NA	TRBV9	NA	TRBJ2-2	TGTGCCAGCAGCGTAGATACTGTGAACACCGGGGAGCTGTTTTTT	CASSVDTVNTGELFF
TRBD2	TRBV29-1	NA	TRBJ2-5	TGCAGCGTTGTGGGGACTAGCGGCTCCCAAGAGACCCAGTACTTC	CSVVGTSGSQETQYF
NA	TRBV2	once	TRBJ1-1	TGTGCCAGCAGTGAATCTCGCACTGAAGCTTTCTTT	CASSESRTEAFF
NA	TRBV18	NA	TRBJ1-1	TGTGCCAGCTCACCGGGCGGGTTAAACACTGAAGCTTTCTTT	CASSPGGLNTEAFF
TRBD2	TRBV29-1	NA	TRBJ2-6	TGCAGCGTGGCAGCGGGGACTGGGGCCAACGTCCTGACTTTC	CSVAAGTGANVLTF